This T cell receptor (beta chain) originates from a study of control samples from healthy donors and cancer patients. The assay was immunoSEQ multiplex PCR, and TCRdb's table has in-frame clones only and misses some. The sample includes 50,000 or so clones, 80% to 90% of them seen just once. Germline V gene data show CDR1 as SGHTA and CDR2 as FQGNSA. Trimming removed 5 bases from V and 7 bases from J, with 23 bases in between. The CDR3 is made up of 17 amino acids. The sample consisted of PBMCs. The receptor's source is a woman between 50 and 59 years old with lung cancer. This chain joins TRBV7-2 and TRBJ2-2; D might be TRBD2 (5 bases). The DNA of the CDR3 is TGTGCCAGCAGCGCCCGAGGTCTAGGAGGAGTTGGCGGGGAGCTGTTTTTT. The encoded protein is CASSARGLGGVGGELFF.